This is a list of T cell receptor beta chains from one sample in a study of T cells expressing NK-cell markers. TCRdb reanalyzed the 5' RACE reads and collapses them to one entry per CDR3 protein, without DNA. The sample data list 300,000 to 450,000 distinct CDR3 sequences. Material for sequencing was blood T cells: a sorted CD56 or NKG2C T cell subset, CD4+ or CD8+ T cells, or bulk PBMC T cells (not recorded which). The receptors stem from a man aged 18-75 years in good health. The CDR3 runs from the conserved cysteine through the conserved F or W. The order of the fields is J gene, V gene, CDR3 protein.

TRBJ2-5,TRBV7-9,CASSPRGQFHQETQYF
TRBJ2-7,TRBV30,CAWNRGGDNYEQYF
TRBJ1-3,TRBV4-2,CASSRNGASGNTIYF
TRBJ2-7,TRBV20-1,CSADKRGTLSYEQYF
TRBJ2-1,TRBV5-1,CASNPGVYTSYNEQFF
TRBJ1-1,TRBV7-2,CASSFDDRLNTEAFF
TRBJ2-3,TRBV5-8,CASSLDMGGTDTQYF
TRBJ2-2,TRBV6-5,CASSYSIKTGRTGELFF
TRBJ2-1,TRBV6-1,CASKPTGLPYNEQFF
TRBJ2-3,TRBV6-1,CASSEHMGSQISTDTQYF
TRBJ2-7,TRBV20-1,CSARRVGVNEQYF
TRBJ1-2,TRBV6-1,CASSERTGSNYGYTF